This is a list of T cell receptor beta chains from one sample in a study of cytomegalovirus exposure and HLA in healthy donors. Data came from immunoSEQ multiplex PCR; TCRdb stores just in-frame clones and leaves some out. Here the sample spans 150,000 to 200,000 clones, approximately 85% being singletons. Material: PBMCs. The receptors stem from a man aged 18 to 29 in good health and CMV-seronegative. Each CDR3 is given with its conserved first and last residue. A D gene is named only where the DNA matches it firmly. Expanded clones are given a class, and other clones once, few, many or no size at all.

d_call,cdr3_length,j_call,v_call,clone_size,cdr3_aa,cdr3_nt
-,14,TRBJ2-1,TRBV19,few,CASVGGRFHNEQFF,TGTGCCAGCGTCGGTGGGAGGTTCCACAATGAGCAGTTCTTC
-,15,TRBJ1-3,TRBV18,-,CASSRSRELGNTIYF,TGTGCCAGCTCACGGTCGAGGGAACTGGGAAACACCATATATTTT
TRBD1,15,TRBJ2-1,TRBV2,-,CASTPTGTGLNEQFF,TGTGCCAGCACCCCCACCGGGACAGGGCTAAATGAGCAGTTCTTC
TRBD2,16,TRBJ2-3,TRBV7-2,-,CASSLIGTRVADTQYF,TGTGCCAGCAGCCTCATTGGGACTAGAGTCGCAGATACGCAGTATTTT
TRBD2,16,TRBJ2-7,TRBV6-6,-,CASSSFLAALSYEQYF,TGTGCCAGCAGTTCATTCCTAGCGGCCCTTTCCTACGAGCAGTACTTC
-,15,TRBJ1-1,TRBV5-1,few,CASSMEQGKYTEAFF,TGCGCCAGCAGCATGGAGCAGGGGAAGTACACTGAAGCTTTCTTT
-,15,TRBJ1-1,TRBV12-5,-,CASGLPLRGGTEAFF,TGTGCTAGTGGTTTGCCGCTCAGAGGGGGTACTGAAGCTTTCTTT
-,16,TRBJ1-5,TRBV6-6,-,CASSYWAGDGNQPQHF,TGTGCCAGCAGTTACTGGGCGGGGGATGGCAATCAGCCCCAGCATTTT
TRBD1,13,TRBJ1-6,TRBV19,once,CASRDRGNSPLHF,TGTGCCAGCCGGGACAGGGGAAATTCACCCCTCCACTTT
TRBD2,15,TRBJ2-1,TRBV5-8,-,CASTPWRGGGNEQFF,TGTGCCAGCACCCCCTGGCGGGGGGGCGGAAATGAGCAGTTCTTC
TRBD2,16,TRBJ2-2,TRBV7-7,-,CASSLDGLAGTGELFF,TGTGCTAGCAGCTTAGATGGTCTAGCGGGCACCGGGGAGCTGTTTTTT
-,16,TRBJ1-3,TRBV2,-,CASSDRIDRPGNTIYF,TGTGCCAGCAGTGACCGAATCGACAGACCTGGAAACACCATATATTTT
-,13,TRBJ2-7,TRBV7-9,-,CSSSPRQTYEQYF,TGTTCCAGCAGCCCCCGACAGACCTACGAGCAGTACTTC
-,16,TRBJ2-7,TRBV11-2,-,CASSLEGPGTDYEQYF,TGTGCCAGCAGCTTAGAGGGCCCCGGGACTGACTACGAGCAGTACTTC
TRBD2,15,TRBJ2-3,TRBV11-2,-,CASSTGLADTDTQYF,TGTGCCAGCAGCACAGGACTAGCGGACACAGATACGCAGTATTTT
-,17,TRBJ1-5,TRBV28,-,CASIKVRDRTGNQPQHF,TGTGCCAGCATCAAAGTTAGAGACAGGACCGGCAATCAGCCCCAGCATTTT
TRBD1,13,TRBJ2-7,TRBV28,-,CASSLGQVGEQYF,TGTGCCAGCAGTTTGGGACAGGTCGGCGAGCAGTACTTC
-,12,TRBJ1-1,TRBV27,-,CASSSVQTEAFF,TGTGCCAGCAGTTCAGTGCAAACTGAAGCTTTCTTT
-,14,TRBJ2-1,TRBV6-1,-,CASSEPSEGFEQFF,TGTGCCAGCAGTGAACCTAGCGAGGGTTTTGAGCAGTTCTTC
TRBD2,17,TRBJ2-1,TRBV27,few,CASRNQPMSGVYNEQFF,TGTGCCAGCCGAAACCAACCAATGAGCGGGGTATACAATGAGCAGTTCTTC
TRBD1,14,TRBJ1-2,TRBV5-1,-,CASSLGTGNYGYTF,TGCGCCAGCAGCTTGGGGACAGGGAACTATGGCTACACCTTC
TRBD1,15,TRBJ2-7,TRBV27,once,CASSRPGQGSYEQYF,TGTGCCAGCAGCCGACCGGGACAGGGCTCCTACGAGCAGTACTTC
-,12,TRBJ2-2,TRBV18,-,CASSPGPGELFF,TGTGCCAGCTCACCAGGGCCCGGGGAGCTGTTTTTT
-,17,TRBJ1-5,TRBV4-1,-,CASSATKIRGGNQPQHF,TGCGCCAGCAGCGCGACCAAGATACGGGGGGGTAATCAGCCCCAGCATTTT
-,13,TRBJ2-5,TRBV5-1,-,CASSFTVQETQYF,TGCGCCAGCAGCTTTACAGTCCAAGAGACCCAGTACTTC
-,19,TRBJ2-7,TRBV11-2,-,CASSSTTTLAYPTPHEQYF,TGTGCCAGCAGCTCTACAACGACTCTCGCCTACCCCACCCCCCACGAGCAGTACTTC
TRBD2,17,TRBJ2-3,TRBV5-6,-,CASSLRSSGGSTDTQYF,TGTGCCAGCAGCTTGAGGTCCAGCGGGGGGAGCACAGATACGCAGTATTTT
-,16,TRBJ2-5,TRBV18,-,CASSPRWQGTAETQYF,TGTGCCAGCTCACCACGGTGGCAGGGGACGGCAGAGACCCAGTACTTC
TRBD2,16,TRBJ2-1,TRBV5-1,-,CASSLGTSGEYNEQFF,TGCGCCAGCAGCTTGGGGACTAGCGGAGAATACAATGAGCAGTTCTTC
TRBD1,15,TRBJ1-2,TRBV5-1,-,CASSSATGGTVGYTF,TGCGCCAGCAGCTCAGCGACAGGGGGCACGGTGGGCTACACCTTC
TRBD2,16,TRBJ2-2,TRBV12-5,-,CASGRAGGTNTGELFF,TGTGCTAGTGGTAGGGCGGGGGGAACGAACACCGGGGAGCTGTTTTTT
-,14,TRBJ2-7,TRBV6-1,-,CASRLGGGTAREYF,TGTGCCAGCAGGTTGGGGGGTGGGACTGCCCGGGAGTACTTC
-,15,TRBJ1-5,TRBV27,-,CASSLRGTSNQPQHF,TGTGCCAGCAGTTTGAGAGGGACAAGCAATCAGCCCCAGCATTTT
-,14,TRBJ2-1,TRBV6-1,-,CASSEARAYNEQFF,TGTGCCAGCAGTGAAGCGAGGGCCTACAATGAGCAGTTCTTC
-,16,TRBJ1-2,TRBV5-6,-,CASSVGVQVVGYGYTF,TGTGCCAGCAGCGTGGGGGTACAGGTAGTGGGCTATGGCTACACCTTC